These T cell receptor beta chains were read from a single sample in a study of PD-1 blockade in classical Hodgkin lymphoma. The table came from immunoSEQ multiplex PCR; TCRdb's copy has only in-frame clones and leaves some out. The data hold 20,000 to 25,000 clones, with approximately 70% observed a single time. Sequences were derived from peripheral blood mononuclear cells (PBMCs), sampled before the fourth cycle of nivolumab. The receptor set was obtained from a human donor with classical Hodgkin lymphoma. Both conserved end residues are trimmed from each CDR3. Each record gives: clone size, V gene, J gene, CDR3 protein. Clone size is not always given. Where it is, it says once, few, many or a class for expanded clones.

once	TRBV5-1	TRBJ1-2	ASSLDPGAYGYT
few	TRBV19	TRBJ2-5	ASNRRRGQWETQY
.	TRBV2	TRBJ2-3	ASSLGDTQY
.	TRBV9	TRBJ1-3	ASSVTGTNRNTIY
.	TRBV6-1	TRBJ1-6	ASSSTGPGPLH
.	TRBV4-1	TRBJ2-1	ASSQDPFPAGSLDEQF
.	TRBV7-7	TRBJ2-1	ASSRERAGNDEQF
once	TRBV27	TRBJ2-3	ASSWDQRGGRDTQY
.	TRBV6-6	TRBJ1-1	ASSYAERPEAF
.	TRBV11-3	TRBJ2-2	ASSPTGSNTGELF
.	TRBV7-9	TRBJ1-1	ASSLGGVTEAF
.	TRBV6-4	TRBJ2-3	ASSEGRTSTDTQY
.	TRBV6-5	TRBJ2-3	ASSGPRIRDTQY
once	TRBV7-6	TRBJ2-1	ASSPVRASGGGNEQF
.	TRBV11-3	TRBJ2-2	ASSRLDTGELF
.	TRBV6-5	TRBJ2-4	ASSGGDKNIQY
.	TRBV5-4	TRBJ2-5	ASSLSPRTSGGAVEQY
few	TRBV6-5	TRBJ1-2	ASSRGLNGNYGYT
.	TRBV7-2	TRBJ2-7	ASSFAGGHEQY
once	TRBV4-1	TRBJ2-3	ASSQTGDTQY
.	TRBV9	TRBJ1-2	ASSVDGDAALGGYT
.	TRBV28	TRBJ1-5	ASGRLDQPQH
many	TRBV27	TRBJ2-1	ASSFSSGTGQF
.	TRBV5-4	TRBJ2-3	ASRTGTSGTDTQY
once	TRBV4-2	TRBJ1-1	ASSQDEGRDTEAF
.	TRBV30	TRBJ1-4	ASAGRGGEVKGEKLF
.	TRBV5-4	TRBJ1-1	ASSLTGDGTEAF
.	TRBV6-6	TRBJ2-5	ASSYQPSSLQETQY
.	TRBV9	TRBJ2-7	ASSPQPSGLTYEQY
.	TRBV5-4	TRBJ2-5	ASSFRLAGQGETQY
.	TRBV18	TRBJ2-3	ATSGDLADTQY
once	TRBV2	TRBJ1-2	ASSEGPPTLNYGYT
.	TRBV19	TRBJ2-3	ASTWDGGGADTQY
.	TRBV9	TRBJ1-1	ASSDKQGVNTEAF
.	TRBV7-8	TRBJ1-1	ASSLEQGVIIMNTEAF
.	TRBV7-2	TRBJ2-3	ASSYSVDTQY
.	TRBV6-1	TRBJ1-1	ASWGTEAF